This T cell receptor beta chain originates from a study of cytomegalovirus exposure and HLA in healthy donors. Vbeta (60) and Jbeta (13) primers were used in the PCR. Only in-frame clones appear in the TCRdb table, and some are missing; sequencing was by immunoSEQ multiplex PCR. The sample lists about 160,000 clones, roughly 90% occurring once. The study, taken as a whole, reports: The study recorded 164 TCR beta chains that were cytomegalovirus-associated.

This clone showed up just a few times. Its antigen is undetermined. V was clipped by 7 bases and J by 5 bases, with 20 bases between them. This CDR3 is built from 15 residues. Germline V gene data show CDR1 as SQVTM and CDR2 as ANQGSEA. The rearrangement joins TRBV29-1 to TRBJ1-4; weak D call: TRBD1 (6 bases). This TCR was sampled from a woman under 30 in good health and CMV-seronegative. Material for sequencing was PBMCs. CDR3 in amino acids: CSGGGHAGGNEKLFF. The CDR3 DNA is TGCAGCGGGGGGGGACACGCAGGAGGGAATGAAAAACTGTTTTTT.